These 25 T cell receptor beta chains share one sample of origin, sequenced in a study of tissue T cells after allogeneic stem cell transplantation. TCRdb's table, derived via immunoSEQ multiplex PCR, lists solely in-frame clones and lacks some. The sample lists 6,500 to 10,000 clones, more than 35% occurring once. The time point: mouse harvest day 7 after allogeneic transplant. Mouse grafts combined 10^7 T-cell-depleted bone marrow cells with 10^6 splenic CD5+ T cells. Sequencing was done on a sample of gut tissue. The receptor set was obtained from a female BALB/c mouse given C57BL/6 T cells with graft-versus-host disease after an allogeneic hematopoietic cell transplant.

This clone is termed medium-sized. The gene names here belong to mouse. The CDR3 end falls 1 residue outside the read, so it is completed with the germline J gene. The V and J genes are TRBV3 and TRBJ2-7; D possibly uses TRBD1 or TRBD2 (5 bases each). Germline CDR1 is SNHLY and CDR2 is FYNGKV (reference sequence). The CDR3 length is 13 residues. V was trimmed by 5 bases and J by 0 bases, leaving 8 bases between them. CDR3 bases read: TGTGCCAGCAGCGCGGGACCCTCCTATGAACAGTAC. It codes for CASSAGPSYEQY. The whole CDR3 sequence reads CASSAGPSYEQYF.

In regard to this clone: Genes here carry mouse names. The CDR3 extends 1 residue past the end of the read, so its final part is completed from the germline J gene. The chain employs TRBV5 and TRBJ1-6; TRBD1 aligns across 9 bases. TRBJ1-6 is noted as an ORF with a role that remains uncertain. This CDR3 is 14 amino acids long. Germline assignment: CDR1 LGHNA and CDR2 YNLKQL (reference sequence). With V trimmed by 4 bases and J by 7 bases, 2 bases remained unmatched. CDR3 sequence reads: CASSPGQGNSPLYF. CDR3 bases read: TGTGCCAGCAGCCCCGGACAGGGGAATTCGCCCCTCTAC.

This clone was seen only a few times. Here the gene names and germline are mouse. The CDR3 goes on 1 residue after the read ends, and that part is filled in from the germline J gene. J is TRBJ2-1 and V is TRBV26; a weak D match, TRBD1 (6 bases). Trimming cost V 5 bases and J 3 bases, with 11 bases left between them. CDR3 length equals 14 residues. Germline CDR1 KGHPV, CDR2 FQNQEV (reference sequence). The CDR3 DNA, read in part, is TGTGCCAGCAGTGTCGGACAGTTCTATGCTGAGCAGTTC. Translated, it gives CASSVGQFYAEQF. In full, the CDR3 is CASSVGQFYAEQFF.

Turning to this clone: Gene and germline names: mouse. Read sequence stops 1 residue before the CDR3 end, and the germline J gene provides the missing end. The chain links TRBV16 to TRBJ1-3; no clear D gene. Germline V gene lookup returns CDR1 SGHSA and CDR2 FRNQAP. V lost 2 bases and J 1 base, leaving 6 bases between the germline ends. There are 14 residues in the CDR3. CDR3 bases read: TGTGCAAGCAGCTTAATAGGATCTGGAAATACGCTCTAT. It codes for CASSLIGSGNTLY. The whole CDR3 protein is CASSLIGSGNTLYF. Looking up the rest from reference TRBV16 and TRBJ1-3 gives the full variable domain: NAGVIQTPRHKVTGKGQEATLWCEPISGHSAVFWYRQTIVQGLEFLTYFRNQAPIDDSGMPKERFSAQMPNQSHSTLKIQSTQPQDSAVYLCASSLIGSGNTLYFGEGSRLIVV.

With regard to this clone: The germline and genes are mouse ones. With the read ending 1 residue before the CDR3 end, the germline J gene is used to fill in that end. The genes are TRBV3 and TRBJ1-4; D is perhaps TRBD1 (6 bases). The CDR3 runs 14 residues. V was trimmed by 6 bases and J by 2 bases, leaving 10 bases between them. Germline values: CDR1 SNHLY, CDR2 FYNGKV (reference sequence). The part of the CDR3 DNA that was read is TGTGCCAGCAGACCGGGACAATCCAACGAAAGATTATTT. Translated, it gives CASRPGQSNERLF. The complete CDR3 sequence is CASRPGQSNERLFF.

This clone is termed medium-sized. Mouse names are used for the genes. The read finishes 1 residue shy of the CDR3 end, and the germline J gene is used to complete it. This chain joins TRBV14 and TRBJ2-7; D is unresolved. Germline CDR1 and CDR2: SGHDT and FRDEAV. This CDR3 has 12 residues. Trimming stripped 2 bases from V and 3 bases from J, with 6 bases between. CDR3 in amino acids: CASSLGFYEQYF. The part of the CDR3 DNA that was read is TGTGCCAGCAGTTTGGGATTCTATGAACAGTAC. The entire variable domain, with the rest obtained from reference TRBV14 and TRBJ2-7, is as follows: EAGVTQSPRYAVLQEGQAVSFWCDPISGHDTLYWYQQPRDQGPQLLVYFRDEAVIDNSQLPSDRFSAVRPKGTNSTLKIQSAKQGDTATYLCASSLGFYEQYFGPGTRLTVL.

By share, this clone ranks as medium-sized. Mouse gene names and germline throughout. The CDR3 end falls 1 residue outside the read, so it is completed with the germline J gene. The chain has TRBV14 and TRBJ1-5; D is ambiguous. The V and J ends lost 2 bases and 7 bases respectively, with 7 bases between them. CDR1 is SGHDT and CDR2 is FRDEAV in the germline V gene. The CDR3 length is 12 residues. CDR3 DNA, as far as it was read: TGTGCCAGCAGTTTACCAAAACAGGCTCCGCTT. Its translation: CASSLPKQAPL. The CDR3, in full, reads CASSLPKQAPLF.

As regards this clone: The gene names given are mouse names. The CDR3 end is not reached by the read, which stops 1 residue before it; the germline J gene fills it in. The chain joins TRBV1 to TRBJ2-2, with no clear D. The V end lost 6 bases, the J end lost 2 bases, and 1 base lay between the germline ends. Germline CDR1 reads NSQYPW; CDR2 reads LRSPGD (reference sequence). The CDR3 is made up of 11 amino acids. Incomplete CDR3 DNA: TGCACCTGCAGGAACACCGGGCAGCTCTAC. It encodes CTCRNTGQLY. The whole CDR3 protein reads CTCRNTGQLYF.

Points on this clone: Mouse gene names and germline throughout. CDR3 DNA (partial): TGTGCAAGCAGCTTAGATTCGGACAATAACTATGCTGAGCAGTTC. Protein product: CASSLDSDNNYAEQF. The whole CDR3 sequence is CASSLDSDNNYAEQFF. The chain employs TRBV16 and TRBJ2-1; D is possibly TRBD1 (5 bases). The read gets to within 1 residue of the CDR3 end, and the germline J gene fills in the rest. Trimming left V 0 bases short and J 0 bases short, with 9 bases between. This CDR3 has 16 amino acids. Germline-derived CDR1 and CDR2 are SGHSA and FRNQAP.

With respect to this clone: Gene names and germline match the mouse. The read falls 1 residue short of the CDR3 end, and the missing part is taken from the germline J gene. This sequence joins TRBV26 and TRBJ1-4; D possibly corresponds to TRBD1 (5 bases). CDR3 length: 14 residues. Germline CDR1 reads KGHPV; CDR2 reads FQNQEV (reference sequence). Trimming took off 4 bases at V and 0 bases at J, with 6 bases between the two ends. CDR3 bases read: TGTGCCAGCAGTCCAGGGATTTCCAACGAAAGATTATTT. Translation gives CASSPGISNERLF. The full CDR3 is CASSPGISNERLFF.

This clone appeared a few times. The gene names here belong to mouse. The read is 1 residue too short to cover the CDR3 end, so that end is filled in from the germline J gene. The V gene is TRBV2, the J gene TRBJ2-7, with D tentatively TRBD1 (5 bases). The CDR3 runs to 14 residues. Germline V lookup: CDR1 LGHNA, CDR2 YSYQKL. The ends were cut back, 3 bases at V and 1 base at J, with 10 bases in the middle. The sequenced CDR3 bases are TGTGCCAGCAGCCAGAGGGGAGGGTCCTATGAACAGTAC. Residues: CASSQRGGSYEQY. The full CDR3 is CASSQRGGSYEQYF.

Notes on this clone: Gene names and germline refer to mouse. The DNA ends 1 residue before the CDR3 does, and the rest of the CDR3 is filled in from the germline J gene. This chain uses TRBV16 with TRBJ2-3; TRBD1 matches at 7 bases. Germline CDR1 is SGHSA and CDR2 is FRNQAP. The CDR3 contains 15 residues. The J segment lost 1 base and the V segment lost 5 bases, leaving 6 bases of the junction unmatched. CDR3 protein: CASSPRQGGAETLYF. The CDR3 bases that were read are TGTGCAAGCAGCCCCAGACAGGGAGGTGCAGAAACGCTGTAT.

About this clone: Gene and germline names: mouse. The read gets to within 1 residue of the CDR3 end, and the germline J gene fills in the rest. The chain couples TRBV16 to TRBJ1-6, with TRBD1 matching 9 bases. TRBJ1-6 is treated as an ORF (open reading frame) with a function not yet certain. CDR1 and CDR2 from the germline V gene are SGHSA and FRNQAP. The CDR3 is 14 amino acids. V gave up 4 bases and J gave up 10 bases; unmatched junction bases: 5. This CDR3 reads CASSSQGAGSPLYF. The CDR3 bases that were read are TGTGCAAGCAGCTCACAGGGGGCAGGATCGCCCCTCTAC.

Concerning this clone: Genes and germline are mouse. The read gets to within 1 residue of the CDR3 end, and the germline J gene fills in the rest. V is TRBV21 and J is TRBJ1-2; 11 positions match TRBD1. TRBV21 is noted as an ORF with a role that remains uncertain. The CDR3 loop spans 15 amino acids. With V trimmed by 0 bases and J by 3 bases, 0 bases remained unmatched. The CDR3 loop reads CASSQSGQGDSDYTF. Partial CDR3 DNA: TGTGCTAGCAGTCAATCGGGACAGGGGGACTCCGACTACACC.

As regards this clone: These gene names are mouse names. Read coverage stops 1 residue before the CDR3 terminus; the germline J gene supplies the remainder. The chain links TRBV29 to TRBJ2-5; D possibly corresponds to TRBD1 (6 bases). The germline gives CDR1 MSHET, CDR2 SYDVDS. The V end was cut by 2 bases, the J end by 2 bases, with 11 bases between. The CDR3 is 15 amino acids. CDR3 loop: CASSLTGRGQDTQYF. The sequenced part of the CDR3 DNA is TGTGCTAGCAGTTTAACAGGGCGGGGCCAAGACACCCAGTAC.

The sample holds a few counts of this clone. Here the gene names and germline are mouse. CDR3 loop: CASSGGWASAETLYF. Incomplete CDR3 DNA: TGTGCCAGCAGTGGAGGGTGGGCTAGTGCAGAAACGCTGTAT. The V and J genes are TRBV13-1 and TRBJ2-3; D is unresolved. Read sequence stops 1 residue before the CDR3 end, and the germline J gene provides the missing end. This CDR3 is built from 15 residues. Per the germline V gene, CDR1 is NSHNY and CDR2 is SYGAGN. The V and J ends lost 3 bases and 0 bases respectively, with 11 bases between them.

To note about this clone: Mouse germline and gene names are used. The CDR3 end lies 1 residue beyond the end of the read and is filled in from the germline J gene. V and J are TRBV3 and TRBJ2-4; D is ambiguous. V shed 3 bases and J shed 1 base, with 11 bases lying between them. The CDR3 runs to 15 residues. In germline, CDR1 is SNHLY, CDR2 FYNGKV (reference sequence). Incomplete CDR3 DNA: TGTGCCAGCAGCTTTTGGGAGAGAGGTCAAAACACCTTGTAC. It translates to CASSFWERGQNTLY. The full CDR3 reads CASSFWERGQNTLYF.

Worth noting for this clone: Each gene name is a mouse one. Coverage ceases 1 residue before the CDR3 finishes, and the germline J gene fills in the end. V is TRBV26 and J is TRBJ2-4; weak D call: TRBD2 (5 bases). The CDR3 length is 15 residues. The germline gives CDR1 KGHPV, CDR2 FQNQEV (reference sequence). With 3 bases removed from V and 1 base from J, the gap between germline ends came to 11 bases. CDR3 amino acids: CASSLGESGQNTLYF. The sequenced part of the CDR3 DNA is TGTGCCAGCAGTCTTGGGGAAAGTGGTCAAAACACCTTGTAC.

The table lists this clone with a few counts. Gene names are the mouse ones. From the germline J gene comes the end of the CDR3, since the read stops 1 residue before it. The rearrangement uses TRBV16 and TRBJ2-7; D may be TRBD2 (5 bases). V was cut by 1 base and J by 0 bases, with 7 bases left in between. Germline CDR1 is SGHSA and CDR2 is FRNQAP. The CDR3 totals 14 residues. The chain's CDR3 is CASSLVGSSYEQYF. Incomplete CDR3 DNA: TGTGCAAGCAGCTTAGTGGGGAGCTCCTATGAACAGTAC.

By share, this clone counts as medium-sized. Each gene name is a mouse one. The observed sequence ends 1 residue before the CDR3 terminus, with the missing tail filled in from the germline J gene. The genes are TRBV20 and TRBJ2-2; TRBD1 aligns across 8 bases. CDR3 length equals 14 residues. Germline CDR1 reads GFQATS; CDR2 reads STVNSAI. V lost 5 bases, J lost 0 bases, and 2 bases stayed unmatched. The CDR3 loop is CGAGTGANTGQLYF. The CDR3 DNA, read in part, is TGTGGTGCTGGGACAGGAGCAAACACCGGGCAGCTCTAC. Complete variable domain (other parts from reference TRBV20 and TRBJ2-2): GALVYQYPRRTICKSGTSMRMECQAVGFQATSVAWYRQSPQKTFELIALSTVNSAIKYEQNFTQEKFPISHPNLSFSSMTVLNAYLEDRGLYLCGAGTGANTGQLYFGEGSKLTVL.

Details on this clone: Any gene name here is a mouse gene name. Incomplete CDR3 DNA: TGTGCTAGCCGAGAGGGGGGGGGCGATTCGCCCCTCTAC. Protein: CASREGGGDSPLY. The whole CDR3 reads CASREGGGDSPLYF. The chain links TRBV17 to TRBJ1-6, with a tentative D call TRBD1 (6 bases). With the read ending 1 residue before the CDR3 end, the germline J gene is used to fill in that end. TRBJ1-6 is an ORF, with its function uncertain. The germline CDR1 and CDR2 sequences are MNHDT and YYDKIL. This CDR3 has 14 residues. The V gene lost 8 bases and the J gene lost 8 bases, with 16 bases spanning the gap.

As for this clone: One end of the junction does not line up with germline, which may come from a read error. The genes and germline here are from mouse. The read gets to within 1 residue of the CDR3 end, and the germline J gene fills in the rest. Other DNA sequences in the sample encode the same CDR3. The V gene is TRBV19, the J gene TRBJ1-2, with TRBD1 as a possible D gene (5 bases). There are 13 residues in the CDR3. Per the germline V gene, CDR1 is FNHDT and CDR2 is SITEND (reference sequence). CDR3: CASSIAGYSDYTF. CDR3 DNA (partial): TGTGCTAGCAGTATAGCAGGGTACTCCGACTACACC.

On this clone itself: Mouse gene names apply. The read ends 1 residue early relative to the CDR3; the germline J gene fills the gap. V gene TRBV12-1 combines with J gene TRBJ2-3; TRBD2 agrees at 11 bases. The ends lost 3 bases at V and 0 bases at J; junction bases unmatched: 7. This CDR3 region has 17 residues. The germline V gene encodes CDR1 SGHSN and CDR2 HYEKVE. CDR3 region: CASSIWTGGRSAETLYF. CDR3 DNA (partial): TGTGCCAGCTCTATCTGGACTGGGGGGCGTAGTGCAGAAACGCTGTAT.

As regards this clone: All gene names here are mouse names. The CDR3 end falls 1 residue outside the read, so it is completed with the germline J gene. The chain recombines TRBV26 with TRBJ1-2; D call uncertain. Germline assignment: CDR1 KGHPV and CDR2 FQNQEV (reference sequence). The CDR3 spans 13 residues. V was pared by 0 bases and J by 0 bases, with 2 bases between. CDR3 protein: CASSLSPNSDYTF. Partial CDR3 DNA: TGTGCCAGCAGTCTGTCACCAAACTCCGACTACACC. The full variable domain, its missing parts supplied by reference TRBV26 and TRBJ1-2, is NSKVIQTPRYLVKGQGQKAKMRCIPEKGHPVVFWYQQNKNNEFKFLINFQNQEVLQQIDMTEKRFSAECPSNSPCSLEIQSSEAGDSALYLCASSLSPNSDYTFGSGTRLLVI.

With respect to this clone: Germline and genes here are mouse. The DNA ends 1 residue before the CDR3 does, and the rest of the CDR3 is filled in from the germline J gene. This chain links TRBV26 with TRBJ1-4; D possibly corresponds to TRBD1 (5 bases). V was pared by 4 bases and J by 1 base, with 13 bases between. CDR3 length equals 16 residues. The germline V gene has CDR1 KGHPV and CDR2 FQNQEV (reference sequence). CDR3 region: CASSPPGTSSNERLFF. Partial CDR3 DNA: TGTGCCAGCAGTCCCCCCGGGACTAGTTCCAACGAAAGATTATTT. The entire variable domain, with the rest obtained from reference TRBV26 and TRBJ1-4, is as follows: NSKVIQTPRYLVKGQGQKAKMRCIPEKGHPVVFWYQQNKNNEFKFLINFQNQEVLQQIDMTEKRFSAECPSNSPCSLEIQSSEAGDSALYLCASSPPGTSSNERLFFGHGTKLSVL.